The rows below give T cell receptor beta chains drawn from one sample of a study of T cell responses to AZD1222 COVID-19 vaccine. TCRdb's copy holds only in-frame clones and misses some; the assay was immunoSEQ multiplex PCR. The data hold roughly 120,000 clones, with 90% to 95% observed a single time. The sample consisted of peripheral blood, taken on day 0 of AZD1222 vaccination. These receptors came from an adult in good health. The CDR3 runs from the conserved cysteine through the conserved F or W. D genes are given only for firm matches. Clone size is shown for a subset of rows, as once, few, many or a class of expanded clone.

TRBD1	TRBV29-1	TRBJ1-2	few	11	CSGGTGSGYTF	TGCAGCGGCGGGACAGGGTCTGGCTACACCTTC
-	TRBV25-1	TRBJ2-3	many	15	CASSESSKDSISQYF	TGTGCCAGCAGTGAATCCTCCAAGGATTCGATATCGCAGTATTTT
TRBD2	TRBV30	TRBJ2-1	-	14	CAGRLAGAYNEQFF	TGTGCCGGCCGACTAGCGGGAGCATACAATGAGCAGTTCTTC
TRBD2	TRBV29-1	TRBJ2-1	-	15	CSVEDRGLAGYEQFF	TGCAGCGTTGAAGACAGGGGACTAGCGGGATATGAGCAGTTCTTC
-	TRBV5-6	TRBJ2-5	-	16	CASSLGGQYRTGTQYF	TGTGCCAGCAGCTTGGGGGGCCAGTACAGGACGGGGACCCAGTACTTC
-	TRBV3-1/TRBV3-2	TRBJ1-2	-	15	CASSQELPRRYGYTF	TGTGCCAGCAGCCAAGAACTCCCCCGGAGGTATGGCTACACCTTC
TRBD1	TRBV9	TRBJ1-2	once	15	CASSVLGQGDYGYTF	TGTGCCAGCAGCGTTTTAGGACAGGGGGACTATGGCTACACCTTC
-	TRBV27	TRBJ2-5	few	15	CASSLRQGSVETQYF	TGTGCCAGCAGTTTACGCCAGGGAAGCGTGGAGACCCAGTACTTC
TRBD1	TRBV5-4	TRBJ1-2	once	14	CASSLRQGSYGYTF	TGTGCCAGCAGCTTAAGACAGGGGAGCTATGGCTACACCTTC
TRBD2	TRBV7-9	TRBJ2-4	-	16	CASSPSAGGAKNIQYF	TGTGCCAGCAGCCCTTCAGCGGGGGGAGCCAAAAACATTCAGTACTTC
TRBD2	TRBV5-6	TRBJ2-7	-	15	CASRVTGGLAQEQYF	TGTGCCAGCAGGGTTACCGGTGGACTAGCCCAGGAGCAGTACTTC
-	TRBV19	TRBJ1-5	-	16	CASSRDRLAGNQPQHF	TGTGCCAGTAGTAGAGACAGACTAGCTGGCAATCAGCCCCAGCATTTT
-	TRBV2	TRBJ2-7	-	11	CASSFSYEQYF	TGTGCCAGCTCCTTCTCCTACGAGCAGTACTTC
-	TRBV12-3/TRBV12-4	TRBJ2-7	-	11	CASSLGGEQYF	TGTGCCAGCAGTTTGGGAGGCGAGCAGTACTTC
-	TRBV10-3	TRBJ1-2	-	14	CAIRGAGDPYGYTF	TGTGCCATCAGGGGGGCAGGGGACCCCTATGGCTACACCTTC
-	TRBV6-2/TRBV6-3	TRBJ2-3	-	16	CASSYEGGPGADTQYF	TGTGCCAGCAGTTACGAAGGAGGACCCGGTGCAGATACGCAGTATTTT